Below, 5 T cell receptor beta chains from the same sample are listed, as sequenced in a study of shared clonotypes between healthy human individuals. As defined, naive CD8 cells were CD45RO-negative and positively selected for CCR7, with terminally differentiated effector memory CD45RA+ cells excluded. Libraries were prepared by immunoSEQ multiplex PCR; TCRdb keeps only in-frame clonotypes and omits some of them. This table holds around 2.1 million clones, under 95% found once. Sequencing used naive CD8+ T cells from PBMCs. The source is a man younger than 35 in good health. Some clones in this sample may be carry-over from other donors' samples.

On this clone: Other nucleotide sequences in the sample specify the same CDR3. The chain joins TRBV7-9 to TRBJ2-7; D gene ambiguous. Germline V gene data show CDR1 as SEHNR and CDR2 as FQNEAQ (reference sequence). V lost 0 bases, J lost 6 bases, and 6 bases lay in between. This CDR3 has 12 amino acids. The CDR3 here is CASSLAGGEQYF. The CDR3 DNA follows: TGTGCCAGCAGCTTAGCTGGCGGCGAGCAGTACTTC.

The CDR3 DNA follows: TGTGCCAGCAGTTTATCTCGGCAGTCCAACTATGGCTACACCTTC. It encodes CASSLSRQSNYGYTF. The chain joins TRBV27 to TRBJ1-2; D uncertain. This CDR3 is built from 15 residues. With 0 bases removed from V and 2 bases from J, the gap between germline ends came to 10 bases. Germline CDR1 is MNHEY and CDR2 is SMNVEV (reference sequence).

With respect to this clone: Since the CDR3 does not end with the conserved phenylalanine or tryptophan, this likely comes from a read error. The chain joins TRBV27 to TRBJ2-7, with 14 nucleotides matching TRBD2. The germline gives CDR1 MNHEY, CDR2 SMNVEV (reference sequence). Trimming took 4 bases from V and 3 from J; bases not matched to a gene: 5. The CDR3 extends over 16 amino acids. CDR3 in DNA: TGTGCCAGCAGTTGGCTGGGGACTAGCGGGAGCTACGAGCAGTACCTC. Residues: CASSWLGTSGSYEQYL.

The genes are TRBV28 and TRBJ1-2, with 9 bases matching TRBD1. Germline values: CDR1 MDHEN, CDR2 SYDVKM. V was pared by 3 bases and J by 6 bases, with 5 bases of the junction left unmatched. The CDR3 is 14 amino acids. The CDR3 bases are TGTGCCAGCAGTTTCAGACAGGGGGGTAATGGCTACACCTTC. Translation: CASSFRQGGNGYTF.

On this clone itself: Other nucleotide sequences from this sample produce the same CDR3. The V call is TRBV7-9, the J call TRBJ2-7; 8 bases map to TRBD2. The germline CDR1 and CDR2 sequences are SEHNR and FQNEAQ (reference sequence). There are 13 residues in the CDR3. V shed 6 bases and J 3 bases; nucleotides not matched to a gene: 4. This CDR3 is CASSLTSGYEQYF. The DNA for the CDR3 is TGTGCCAGCAGTCTAACTAGCGGCTACGAGCAGTACTTC.